This is a list of T cell receptor beta chains from one sample in a study of blood T cell repertoires in COVID-19. TCRdb's copy holds only in-frame clones and misses some; the assay was immunoSEQ multiplex PCR. The data contain 200,000 to 250,000 clones, approximately 81% of them singletons. The sample was peripheral blood. These receptors all come from a man in his forties with acute or convalescent COVID-19. Each CDR3 is given with its conserved first and last residue. The order of the fields is V gene, J gene, D gene, clone size, CDR3 DNA, CDR3 protein. D genes are given only for firm matches. Clone size is given for some rows only: seen once, a few or many times, or a class if the clone is expanded.

>TRBV12-3/TRBV12-4|TRBJ2-7|NA|NA
TGTGCCAGCATGAGGGGGTACGAGCAGTACTTC
CASMRGYEQYF
>TRBV2|TRBJ1-3|NA|NA
TGTGCCAGCAGCGATGTCTTACAGGGAAACACCATATATTTT
CASSDVLQGNTIYF
>TRBV6-5|TRBJ1-2|TRBD1|NA
TGTGCCAGCAGTACTACCGGGACAGCTAACTATGGCTACACCTTC
CASSTTGTANYGYTF
>TRBV3-1/TRBV3-2|TRBJ1-3|NA|NA
TGTGCCAGCAGCCAGGGAGTTGGAAACACCATATATTTT
CASSQGVGNTIYF
>TRBV6-5|TRBJ2-1|TRBD1|NA
TGTGCCAGCCACACAGGGGGCTATGAGCAGTTCTTC
CASHTGGYEQFF
>TRBV5-1|TRBJ1-2|TRBD1|few
TGCGCCAGCAGCCCGCAGACAGGGGTAGTCTATGGCTACACCTTC
CASSPQTGVVYGYTF
>TRBV5-1|TRBJ2-3|NA|NA
TGCGCCAGCAGCTCGGAACCGCAGGGATCGGATACGCAGTATTTT
CASSSEPQGSDTQYF
>TRBV18|TRBJ1-1|NA|NA
TGTGCCAGCTCACCAGAGCTTCGGGCTGAAGCTTTCTTT
CASSPELRAEAFF
>TRBV9|TRBJ1-2|TRBD1|NA
TGTGCCAGCAGCGGGACCGGGACAGGGAATTTGTATGGCTACACCTTC
CASSGTGTGNLYGYTF
>TRBV28|TRBJ2-7|NA|NA
TGTGCCAGCAGCCCCCCGCCCGGGTACGAGCAGTACTTC
CASSPPPGYEQYF
>TRBV7-2|TRBJ2-2|TRBD2|NA
TGTGCCAGCAGCTTTACTAGCGGGGCGAGGACCGGGGAGCTGTTTTTT
CASSFTSGARTGELFF
>TRBV7-2|TRBJ1-2|TRBD1|NA
TGTGCCGTTAGCGGCAGGGGACAGGGGGACTCTAACTATGGCTACACCTTC
CAVSGRGQGDSNYGYTF
>TRBV2|TRBJ2-5|TRBD2|NA
TGTGCCAGCAGTCCCCAATTAGCGGGACTACAAGAGACCCAGTACTTC
CASSPQLAGLQETQYF